A single sample gave rise to the 13 T cell receptor beta chains below, sequenced in a study of cytomegalovirus exposure and HLA in healthy donors. 60 Vbeta and 13 Jbeta primers were used in PCR. This table comes from immunoSEQ multiplex PCR, and its TCRdb copy is limited to in-frame clones, with some not included. Here the sample spans about 4,500 clones, over 75% being singletons. Sequences were obtained from PBMCs. The source is a woman aged 40-49 years in good health and CMV-seropositive.

Written as DNA, the CDR3 is TGTGCCAGCAGTGACCGGGGGACTAGCGACACCCAGTACTTC. Translation gives CASSDRGTSDTQYF. This chain joins TRBV25-1 and TRBJ2-5; 10 bases line up with TRBD2. This CDR3 comprises 14 residues. Germline V lookup: CDR1 MGHDK, CDR2 SYGVNS. The junction had 6 bases not matched to a gene; V was cut back by 3 bases and J by 8 bases.

The chain has TRBV9 and TRBJ2-1; 8 bases are shared with TRBD2. Trimming cost V 4 bases and J 9 bases; bases outside gene matches: 12. The germline gives CDR1 SGDLS, CDR2 YYNGEE. The CDR3 spans 15 residues. This CDR3 is CASSPQRGGLGEQFF. DNA for the CDR3: TGTGCCAGCAGCCCCCAACGGGGGGGCCTAGGTGAGCAGTTCTTC. Full variable domain (remainder filled in from reference TRBV9 and TRBJ2-1): DSGVTQTPKHLITATGQRVTLRCSPRSGDLSVYWYQQSLDQGLQFLIQYYNGEERAKGNILERFSAQQFPDLHSELNLSSLELGDSALYFCASSPQRGGLGEQFFGPGTRLTVL.

This clone occurred once. V usage is TRBV27 and J usage is TRBJ1-1; D remains unclear. CDR3 length equals 13 residues. V lost 2 bases and J lost 1, with 5 bases in between. Germline V gene data show CDR1 as MNHEY and CDR2 as SMNVEV (reference sequence). This CDR3 reads CASSLGRNTEAFF. The CDR3 DNA sequence: TGTGCCAGCAGTTTAGGGAGGAACACTGAAGCTTTCTTT.

CDR3 nucleotides: TGTGCCTGGAGCCCCGAGTTGTCACCCCTCCACTTT. Translated: CAWSPELSPLHF. The V and J genes are TRBV30 and TRBJ1-6; D uncertain. The V gene's germline CDR1 is GTSNPN and CDR2 SVGIG (reference sequence). V gave up 3 bases and J gave up 10 bases, with 10 bases separating them. CDR3 size: 12 residues.

The rearrangement links TRBV30 to TRBJ2-1; TRBD2 might be the D (10 bases). The CDR3 covers 16 residues. Trimming removed 3 bases from V and 8 bases from J, with 23 bases in between. In germline, CDR1 is GTSNPN, CDR2 SVGIG (reference sequence). In DNA form, the CDR3 reads TGTGCCTGGAGGCACAGGGGGCTAGCGGGAGCGTATGAGCAGTTCTTC. It specifies CAWRHRGLAGAYEQFF.

This clone was observed a single time. The V and J genes are TRBV12-5 and TRBJ1-5; D call uncertain. V was shortened by 6 bases and J by 7 bases, with 10 bases between the two germline ends. From germline, CDR1 is LGHNT and CDR2 FRNRAP. The CDR3 has 12 amino acids. CDR3 nucleotide sequence: TGTGCTAGTGGGTCGGAGAGGCAGCCCCAGCATTTT. As protein: CASGSERQPQHF.

V usage is TRBV6-5 and J usage is TRBJ1-2; D might be TRBD1 (6 bases). From germline, CDR1 is MNHEY and CDR2 SVGAGI. This CDR3 is 15 amino acids long. Trimming stripped 0 bases from V and 4 bases from J, with 12 bases between. Written as DNA, the CDR3 is TGTGCCAGCAGTTACTCTAGGGGAGGGGGCTATGGCTACACCTTC. Translating gives CASSYSRGGGYGYTF.

J is TRBJ1-5 and V is TRBV29-1; TRBD1 matches 9 bases. J lost 2 bases, V lost 4 bases, and 0 bases had no gene match. The CDR3 is made up of 13 amino acids. The germline CDR1 and CDR2 sequences are SQVTM and ANQGSEA. The CDR3 is CSVGDRGNQPQHF. The CDR3 bases are TGCAGCGTTGGGGACAGGGGCAATCAGCCCCAGCATTTT.

The gene calls are TRBV9 and TRBJ2-7; D is undetermined. Trimming took 0 bases from V and 0 from J, leaving 7 bases between them. The CDR3 extends over 14 amino acids. Germline-derived CDR1 and CDR2 are SGDLS and YYNGEE. CDR3 sequence (DNA): TGTGCCAGCAGCGTAGATCCTCTCTCCTACGAGCAGTACTTC. This gives the protein CASSVDPLSYEQYF.

This chain links TRBV29-1 with TRBJ1-1; D remains ambiguous. V was clipped by 5 bases and J by 0 bases, with 10 bases between them. The CDR3 has 13 amino acids. Germline V CDR1 and CDR2: SQVTM, ANQGSEA. The CDR3 protein is CSVLGGLNTEAFF. The DNA of the CDR3 is TGCAGCGTTCTGGGAGGACTGAACACTGAAGCTTTCTTT.

Comment on this clone: Distinct nucleotide sequences in the sample also encode this CDR3. This sequence joins TRBV30 and TRBJ1-5, with D possibly being TRBD1 (6 bases). Germline CDR1 and CDR2: GTSNPN and SVGIG (reference sequence). This CDR3 comprises 13 residues. V lost 2 bases to trimming and J lost 4 bases, with 9 bases between them. CDR3 sequence reads: CAWSSQGNQPQHF. The CDR3 DNA sequence: TGTGCCTGGAGTAGTCAGGGGAATCAGCCCCAGCATTTT.

This clone occurred once. The rearrangement links TRBV30 to TRBJ2-5; 8 bases align to TRBD1. The CDR3 runs 13 residues. After removal of 3 bases from V and 7 bases from J, the junction contained 7 bases not matched to a gene. Germline V CDR1 and CDR2: GTSNPN, SVGIG (reference sequence). Written as DNA, the CDR3 is TGTGCCTGGAGAACAGGGGGAGAGGGGACCCAGTACTTC. It specifies CAWRTGGEGTQYF.

This chain joins TRBV6-5 and TRBJ1-5; D gene ambiguous. CDR1 MNHEY and CDR2 SVGAGI come from the germline V gene. The CDR3 is 13 amino acids. V shed 5 bases and J shed 6 bases, with 11 bases lying between them. This CDR3 reads CASSTLRGQPQHF. CDR3 in DNA: TGTGCCAGCAGTACCCTTAGAGGTCAGCCCCAGCATTTT.